The clone carrying this TCR beta chain was recorded at least ten times. The antigen is undetermined. This specimen belongs to a study of CD8 T cells in ankylosing spondylitis. Study observations and caveats: Earlier reports found some motif variants in synovial fluid and blood in reactive arthritis. Disease-associated clones were reportedly significantly overrepresented in matched ankylosing spondylitis synovial fluid. In ankylosing spondylitis blood, a motif of eight highly homologous TCR beta variants appeared characteristic.

One entry per CDR3 protein, called by TCRdb with MiXCR from the 5' RACE reads. The repertoire holds just under 550,000 distinct CDR3 sequences, with approximately 11% as singletons. The CDR3 loop spans 12 amino acids. V was clipped by 0 bases and J by 2 bases, with 1 base between them. Germline CDR1 and CDR2: PRHDT and FYEKMQ (reference sequence). Sample: blood, either unsorted or a sorted T cell fraction (not recorded which). The chain uses TRBV13 and TRBJ1-2; D gene ambiguous. The sequence was collected from a male donor with ankylosing spondylitis. In DNA, the CDR3 is TGTGCCAGCAGCTTAGGGAACTATGGCTACACCTTC. Amino acids: CASSLGNYGYTF. The full variable domain, rest sourced from reference TRBV13 and TRBJ1-2, is AAGVIQSPRHLIKEKRETATLKCYPIPRHDTVYWYQQGPGQDPQFLISFYEKMQSDKGSIPDRFSAQQFSDYHSELNMSSLELGDSALYFCASSLGNYGYTFGSGTRLTVV.